The T cell receptor (beta chain) under discussion was sequenced for a study of blood T cell repertoires in COVID-19. As processed by the authors: The authors estimated nucleated cell counts from reference gene primer amplification. Data came from immunoSEQ multiplex PCR; TCRdb stores just in-frame clones and leaves some out. For V, J and clone size, that table is used; D and trimming come from the DNA. This table has 90,000 to 100,000 clones, over 80% appearing once. The junction had 3 bases not matched to a gene; V was cut back by 1 base and J by 9 bases. The germline CDR1 and CDR2 sequences are SGHTA and FQGNSA. The CDR3 loop spans 13 amino acids.

The V call is TRBV7-2, the J call TRBJ1-2, with 9 bases matching TRBD1. The sequence derives from a man older than 75 with acute or convalescent COVID-19. Sequencing was carried out using peripheral blood. The CDR3 region has the DNA TGTGCCAGCAGCTTAGGACAGGGGGGAAGCTACACCTTC. Amino acid sequence: CASSLGQGGSYTF.